Following are 14 T cell receptor beta chains from one sample sequenced in a study of OX40 agonist ivuxolimab in advanced cancers. The data were produced by immunoSEQ multiplex PCR, yet TCRdb's version contains in-frame clones alone and is incomplete. The sample carries roughly 77,000 clones, more than 90% recorded once. Sequencing used CD4+ or CD8+ T cells sorted from blood, obtained in a trial of the OX40 agonist ivuxolimab. The receptor set was obtained from an adult with an advanced solid tumor such as melanoma, head and neck, liver or kidney cancer.

The CDR3 DNA is TGTGCCAGCAGAGCCAGCGGGAGGGGTGGCAATGAGCAGTTCTTC. Translated: CASRASGRGGNEQFF. This rearrangement joins TRBV11-2 to TRBJ2-1; 10 nucleotides line up with TRBD2. From germline, CDR1 is SGHAT and CDR2 FQNNGV. There are 15 residues in the CDR3. The V segment lost 6 bases and the J segment 6 bases; nucleotides outside the gene matches: 8.

V usage is TRBV5-8 and J usage is TRBJ2-5; 9 nucleotides agree with TRBD1. This CDR3 spans 15 amino acids. V shed 4 bases and J 4 bases; nucleotides not matched to a gene: 8. Per germline, CDR1 SGHTS and CDR2 YDEGEE. The CDR3 region is CASSPGATGGETQYF. The DNA of the CDR3 is TGTGCCAGCAGCCCTGGGGCGACAGGGGGAGAGACCCAGTACTTC. The complete variable domain, with remaining parts taken from reference TRBV5-8 and TRBJ2-5, reads EAGVTQSPTHLIKTRGQQATLRCSPISGHTSVYWYQQALGLGLQFLLWYDEGEERNRGNFPPRFSGRQFPNYSSELNVNALELEDSALYLCASSPGATGGETQYFGPGTRLLVL.

This chain links TRBV7-9 with TRBJ2-2; D remains unclear. Germline CDR1 and CDR2: SEHNR and FQNEAQ (reference sequence). The CDR3 consists of 15 residues. V gave up 4 bases and J gave up 4 bases, with 13 bases separating them. The CDR3 bases are TGTGCCAGCAGCTCCCGCCGGTCCGTCACCGGGGAGCTGTTTTTT. This gives the protein CASSSRRSVTGELFF.

V is TRBV9 and J is TRBJ2-2, with 11 bases aligning to TRBD1. The CDR3 contains 17 residues. Germline-derived CDR1 and CDR2 are SGDLS and YYNGEE. Trimming removed 0 bases from V and 4 bases from J; junction bases left unmatched: 5. CDR3 sequence reads: CASSVGLDRGPTGELFF. As DNA, the CDR3 is TGTGCCAGCAGCGTAGGTCTGGACAGGGGGCCCACCGGGGAGCTGTTTTTT.

The chain uses TRBV7-9 and TRBJ2-2, with D possibly TRBD1 on 5 matching bases. This CDR3 region has 16 residues. The V gene's germline CDR1 is SEHNR and CDR2 FQNEAQ (reference sequence). The V end lost 1 base, the J end lost 1 base, and 10 bases lay between the germline ends. In nucleotides, the CDR3 is TGTGCCAGCAGCTTAGATTTTGACAGGAACACCGGGGAGCTGTTTTTT. It encodes CASSLDFDRNTGELFF. The full variable domain, its missing parts supplied by reference TRBV7-9 and TRBJ2-2, is DTGVSQNPRHKITKRGQNVTFRCDPISEHNRLYWYRQTLGQGPEFLTYFQNEAQLEKSRLLSDRFSAERPKGSFSTLEIQRTEQGDSAMYLCASSLDFDRNTGELFFGEGSRLTVL.

The V call is TRBV10-3, the J call TRBJ2-3, with 8 bases matching TRBD1. The CDR3 has 14 amino acids. CDR1 is ENHRY, CDR2 SYGVKD, per germline. The trim removed 6 bases at V and 5 bases at J, leaving 7 bases unmatched. DNA for the CDR3: TGTGCCATCAGGCAGACAGGACAGGGAGATACGCAGTATTTT. Its protein is CAIRQTGQGDTQYF.

The chain recombines TRBV5-1 with TRBJ1-1; 8 positions match TRBD1. In germline, CDR1 is SGHRS, CDR2 YFSETQ. With V trimmed by 4 bases and J by 3 bases, 2 bases remained unmatched. CDR3 size: 13 residues. CDR3 protein: CASSQQGDTEAFF. CDR3 DNA: TGCGCCAGCAGCCAACAGGGGGACACTGAAGCTTTCTTT.

The chain has TRBV28 and TRBJ2-5, with TRBD2 matching 15 bases. Trimming removed 6 bases from V and 4 bases from J; junction bases left unmatched: 9. Looked up from germline, CDR1 is MDHEN and CDR2 is SYDVKM. The CDR3 spans 17 residues. CDR3 residues: CASSPGLAGGPGETQYF. In nucleotides, the CDR3 is TGTGCCAGCAGCCCCGGACTAGCGGGAGGGCCCGGAGAGACCCAGTACTTC.

The chain links TRBV28 to TRBJ1-1; TRBD1 agrees at 8 bases. The CDR3 consists of 17 residues. V lost 10 bases, J lost 0 bases, and 16 bases stayed unmatched. In germline, CDR1 is MDHEN, CDR2 SYDVKM. CDR3 in DNA: TGTGCCACCTCCCTGGGGCAGGGGGCTAGTTTGAACACTGAAGCTTTCTTT. It translates to CATSLGQGASLNTEAFF. The whole variable domain, remainder taken from reference TRBV28 and TRBJ1-1, is DVKVTQSSRYLVKRTGEKVFLECVQDMDHENMFWYRQDPGLGLRLIYFSYDVKMKEKGDIPEGYSVSREKKERFSLILESASTNQTSMYLCATSLGQGASLNTEAFFGQGTRLTVV.

The rearrangement joins TRBV6-1 to TRBJ1-1, with unresolved D. The CDR3 is 15 residues long. The V end lost 10 bases, the J end lost 1 base, and 19 bases lay between the germline ends. The germline V gene encodes CDR1 MNHNS and CDR2 SASEGT. This CDR3 is CATTSLEVGNTEAFF. The CDR3 DNA follows: TGTGCCACCACAAGTCTGGAGGTCGGGAACACTGAAGCTTTCTTT.

V is TRBV11-1 and J is TRBJ1-2; D may be TRBD1 (6 bases). This CDR3 is 13 amino acids long. Trimming stripped 5 bases from V and 4 bases from J, with 11 bases between. CDR1 SGHAT and CDR2 FQDESV come from the germline V gene (reference sequence). CDR3 loop: CASSPQGFYGYTF. CDR3 nucleotide sequence: TGTGCCAGCAGCCCGCAGGGGTTCTATGGCTACACCTTC. Full variable domain (outside the CDR3, taken from reference TRBV11-1 and TRBJ1-2): EAEVAQSPRYKITEKSQAVAFWCDPISGHATLYWYRQILGQGPELLVQFQDESVVDDSQLPKDRFSAERLKGVDSTLKIQPAELGDSAMYLCASSPQGFYGYTFGSGTRLTVV.

As DNA, the CDR3 is TGTGCCAGCAGCTTAGACAGGGGGCCACAAGAGACCCAGTACTTC. It encodes CASSLDRGPQETQYF. The chain uses TRBV7-8 and TRBJ2-5; TRBD1 aligns across 9 bases. Germline CDR1 reads SGHVS; CDR2 reads FQNEAQ. With V trimmed by 1 base and J by 2 bases, 2 bases remained unmatched. CDR3 length: 15 residues.

This chain connects TRBV5-6 to TRBJ1-1; D perhaps matches TRBD1 (6 bases). Germline CDR1 and CDR2: SGHDT and YYEEEE. CDR3 size: 16 residues. V was trimmed by 3 bases and J by 4 bases, leaving 19 bases between them. CDR3 sequence: CASSSRRRGLSTEAFF. The CDR3 DNA reads as TGTGCCAGCAGCTCCCGCCGCAGGGGCCTGAGCACTGAAGCTTTCTTT.

This chain uses TRBV29-1 with TRBJ2-7; 12 bases match TRBD1. Germline lookup yields CDR1 SQVTM and CDR2 ANQGSEA. The CDR3 contains 16 residues. V lost 2 bases, J lost 1 base, and 6 bases stayed unmatched. This chain's CDR3 is CSVEFGTGGASYEQYF. DNA of the CDR3: TGCAGCGTTGAATTCGGGACAGGGGGCGCTTCCTACGAGCAGTACTTC.